What follows are 21 T cell receptor beta chains derived from one specimen sequenced in a study of CD8 T cells in ankylosing spondylitis (dated 2017 in TCRdb). Preparation of the library involved 5' RACE. The sequencer listed for this sample is Illumina HiSeq 2500. The public reads were quality trimmed at Q25 with fastp and then assembled into clones with MiXCR by TCRdb, keeping productive beta chains. Rows are combined by CDR3 protein, so each entry shows the most common genes and DNA. The sample table lists around 120,000 distinct CDR3 sequences, 9.3% of them with a count of one. The ten largest make up approximately 3.5% of the sample. The sequenced material came from blood, either unsorted or a sorted T cell fraction (not recorded which). These receptors were obtained from a male donor with ankylosing spondylitis or in good health (not recorded which).

This clonotype was observed at least ten times. The chain uses TRBV5-1 and TRBJ2-5, with 9 bases fitting TRBD2. Trimming at V came to 4 bases and at J to 1 base, leaving 2 bases not matched to a gene. The germline CDR1 and CDR2 sequences are SGHRS and YFSETQ. This CDR3 contains 14 residues. This CDR3 is CASSQTSGQETQYF. The CDR3 DNA reads TGCGCCAGCAGCCAGACTAGCGGCCAAGAGACCCAGTACTTC.

This clonotype has at least ten counts. The rearrangement links TRBV5-5 to TRBJ1-3; D gene uncertain. This CDR3 comprises 15 residues. V lost 1 base to trimming and J lost 0 bases, with 8 bases between them. The germline V gene has CDR1 SGHKS and CDR2 YYEKEE (reference sequence). The CDR3 DNA follows: TGTGCCAGCAGCTTGATGGAAAGCTCTGGAAACACCATATATTTT. Translated: CASSLMESSGNTIYF.

This clonotype came up many times. The genes are TRBV20-1 and TRBJ2-7, with D possibly matching TRBD2 (5 bases). V lost 1 base and J 0 bases, leaving 10 bases between the germline ends. Germline CDR1 and CDR2: DFQATT and SNEGSKA (reference sequence). The CDR3 runs to 14 residues. CDR3 sequence: CSARVAGSSYEQYF. For the CDR3, the DNA is TGCAGTGCTAGAGTGGCGGGTTCCTCCTACGAGCAGTACTTC.

The chain links TRBV6-2 or TRBV6-3 to TRBJ2-1; D assignment may be TRBD1 or TRBD2 (7 bases each). V lost 7 bases to trimming and J lost 3 bases, with 19 bases between them. This CDR3 region has 16 residues. CDR1 and CDR2 (germline): MNHEY, SVGEGT. The CDR3 loop is CASKDPRGGDYNEQFF. The DNA for the CDR3 is TGTGCCAGCAAAGACCCCAGGGGGGGCGACTACAATGAGCAGTTCTTC.

This clonotype was seen ten or more times. The chain couples TRBV20-1 to TRBJ2-2; D gene unclear. Trimming cost V 5 bases and J 6 bases, with 10 bases left between them. This CDR3 has 12 residues. Germline CDR1 and CDR2: DFQATT and SNEGSKA (reference sequence). CDR3 loop: CSAGRPAGELFF. CDR3 in DNA: TGCAGTGCTGGGCGGCCGGCCGGGGAGCTGTTTTTT.

In this sample, this clonotype turned up many times. CDR3 amino acids: CASSVGEKLFF. As DNA, the CDR3 is TGTGCCAGCAGCGTTGGTGAAAAACTGTTTTTT. This chain links TRBV12-3 or TRBV12-4 with TRBJ1-4; D is uncertain. V lost 6 bases and J lost 7, with 6 bases in between. The CDR3 is made up of 11 amino acids.

There are many counts of this clonotype. The chain carries TRBV12-3 or TRBV12-4 and TRBJ2-1; 13 nucleotides align to TRBD2. Unmatched junction bases numbered 6, after V lost 5 bases and J lost 8 bases. This CDR3 comprises 15 residues. CDR3: CASSPRTSGRDEQFF. The CDR3 DNA is TGTGCCAGCAGTCCCCGGACTAGCGGGAGAGATGAGCAGTTCTTC.

The chain uses TRBV7-9 and TRBJ2-7; D gene uncertain. Germline V gene sequence: CDR1 SEHNR, CDR2 FQNEAQ (reference sequence). The CDR3 runs to 12 residues. The V end lost 2 bases, the J end lost 6 bases, and 8 bases lay between the germline ends. The CDR3 DNA sequence: TGTGCCAGCAGCTTACTCCCTGGCGAGCAGTACTTC. The encoded protein is CASSLLPGEQYF.

CDR3 sequence reads: CSARTGPNEQFF. CDR3 DNA sequence: TGCAGTGCTAGGACGGGGCCCAATGAGCAGTTCTTC. V gene TRBV20-1 combines with J gene TRBJ2-1, with D perhaps TRBD1 or TRBD2 (5 bases each). CDR3 size: 12 residues. The germline V gene encodes CDR1 DFQATT and CDR2 SNEGSKA (reference sequence). The germline V and J ends were trimmed by 3 bases and 6 bases, with 9 bases remaining between them.

Many counts were recorded for this clonotype. The V gene is TRBV2, the J gene TRBJ2-2, with 7 bases matching TRBD2. The CDR3 loop spans 14 amino acids. The V segment lost 4 bases and the J segment 5 bases; nucleotides outside the gene matches: 4. From germline, CDR1 is SNHLY and CDR2 FYNNEI. CDR3 loop: CASSAGLRTGELFF. CDR3 sequence (DNA): TGTGCCAGCAGTGCGGGACTACGGACCGGGGAGCTGTTTTTT.

This clonotype has ten or more counts. The chain has TRBV9 and TRBJ1-1; no definite D call. The CDR3 loop spans 13 amino acids. The ends were cut back, 2 bases at V and 2 bases at J, with 7 bases in the middle. The V gene's germline CDR1 is SGDLS and CDR2 YYNGEE. The CDR3: CASSVTINTEAFF. The CDR3 DNA sequence: TGTGCCAGCAGCGTGACGATAAACACTGAAGCTTTCTTT.

This clonotype was observed a few times. The chain joins TRBV28 to TRBJ1-5; D perhaps matches TRBD1 (5 bases). This CDR3 contains 13 residues. V shed 6 bases and J shed 4 bases, with 10 bases lying between them. Germline lookup yields CDR1 MDHEN and CDR2 SYDVKM. The CDR3 here is CASRLQENQPQHF. The CDR3, as DNA: TGTGCCAGCAGGCTACAGGAAAATCAGCCCCAGCATTTT.

The gene calls are TRBV12-3 or TRBV12-4 and TRBJ2-6; no clear D gene. Trimming shortened V by 3 bases and J by 0 bases, and 15 bases separated the two germline ends. The CDR3 loop spans 18 amino acids. The chain's CDR3 is CASSFPGSPFSGANVLTF. For the CDR3, the DNA is TGTGCCAGCAGTTTCCCAGGAAGCCCTTTCTCTGGGGCCAACGTCCTGACTTTC.

As to this clonotype: Since no conserved phenylalanine or tryptophan closes the CDR3, a read error is the likely cause. This chain uses TRBV27 with TRBJ2-7; 8 positions agree with TRBD2. The V and J ends lost 6 bases and 0 bases, in that order; junction bases with no gene match: 4. This CDR3 is 14 amino acids long. Germline CDR1 reads MNHEY; CDR2 reads SMNVEV (reference sequence). In DNA form, the CDR3 reads TGTGCCAGCAGCACGGGAGGGAGCTCCTACGAGCAGTACATC. Protein: CASSTGGSSYEQYI.

The table lists this clonotype with a few counts. V and J are TRBV13 and TRBJ2-3; D perhaps matches TRBD2 (5 bases). The CDR3 contains 14 residues. V lost 3 bases and J 8 bases, leaving 15 bases between the germline ends. Germline V lookup: CDR1 PRHDT, CDR2 FYEKMQ (reference sequence). The CDR3 here is CASSFHRDPGTQYF. The CDR3, as DNA: TGTGCCAGCAGCTTTCACCGGGATCCGGGTACGCAGTATTTT.

This clonotype was seen a few times. The V call is TRBV29-1, the J call TRBJ2-1; the match to TRBD2 covers 8 bases. CDR1 and CDR2 (germline): SQVTM, ANQGSEA. The CDR3 runs 13 residues. Trimming took 6 bases from V and 2 from J; bases not matched to a gene: 3. CDR3 sequence: CSVRRGAYNEQFF. In DNA form, the CDR3 reads TGCAGCGTAAGGCGGGGGGCCTACAATGAGCAGTTCTTC.

This clonotype was seen a few times. The rearrangement uses TRBV5-1 and TRBJ2-5; D gene ambiguous. Trimming left V 0 bases short and J 4 bases short, with 16 bases between. The CDR3 consists of 16 residues. Germline V CDR1 and CDR2: SGHRS, YFSETQ. CDR3 bases: TGCGCCAGCAGCTTGGGAAGGGCGGCTACCGCAGAGACCCAGTACTTC. This gives the protein CASSLGRAATAETQYF.

This clonotype was counted many times. The chain links TRBV6-5 to TRBJ2-7; D possibly corresponds to TRBD1 (5 bases). Germline loops: CDR1 MNHEY, CDR2 SVGAGI. Trimming removed 2 bases from V and 3 bases from J, with 8 bases in between. CDR3 length equals 13 residues. This chain's CDR3 is CASSYGAHYEQYF. DNA of the CDR3: TGTGCCAGCAGTTACGGGGCCCACTACGAGCAGTACTTC.

A few counts support this clonotype. The gene calls are TRBV7-2 and TRBJ2-5; 11 bases map to TRBD2. CDR3 length: 13 residues. J was trimmed by 12 bases and V by 5 bases; bases with no gene match: 8. The germline V gene encodes CDR1 SGHTA and CDR2 FQGNSA. The CDR3, as DNA: TGTGCCAGCAGCCAGCCCTTGACTAGCGGGAAGTACTTC. This codes for CASSQPLTSGKYF.

Many counts were recorded for this clonotype. The rearrangement joins TRBV7-2 to TRBJ1-1; D is uncertain. The CDR3 runs 12 residues. Germline CDR1 SGHTA, CDR2 FQGNSA. V shed 1 base and J shed 11 bases, with 11 bases lying between them. The CDR3 nucleotides read TGTGCCAGCAGCTTAGTTCTCGGGTCCGCTTTCTTT. Translation gives CASSLVLGSAFF.

This clonotype was seen ten or more times. J is TRBJ2-7 and V is TRBV5-5, with D uncertain. This CDR3 spans 13 amino acids. The ends were cut back, 4 bases at V and 2 bases at J, with 10 bases in the middle. Looked up from germline, CDR1 is SGHKS and CDR2 is YYEKEE (reference sequence). Here the CDR3 DNA reads TGTGCCAGCAGCCAGTTAAGCACCTACGAGCAGTACTTC. It translates to CASSQLSTYEQYF.